This T cell receptor (beta chain) was captured in a study of shared clonotypes between healthy human individuals. The assay was immunoSEQ multiplex PCR, and TCRdb's table has in-frame clones only and misses some. The top ten hold 0.39% of the sample, which has a few million clones, more than 80% seen once. Germline CDR1 is MNHNS and CDR2 is SASEGT. V was clipped by 6 bases and J by 9 bases, with 23 bases between them. This CDR3 comprises 15 residues. Sequenced material: naive CD4+ T cells from PBMCs. Subset in this sample: CD45RA+ positively selected. This receptor was taken from a man in his late teens or twenties in good health. Some clones in this sample may be carry-over from other donors' samples. The J gene is TRBJ1-2, the V gene TRBV6-1, with unresolved D. The chain's CDR3 is CASSDDRAQTISYTF. The CDR3 DNA reads as TGTGCCAGCAGCGACGACCGGGCCCAAACTATAAGCTACACCTTC.